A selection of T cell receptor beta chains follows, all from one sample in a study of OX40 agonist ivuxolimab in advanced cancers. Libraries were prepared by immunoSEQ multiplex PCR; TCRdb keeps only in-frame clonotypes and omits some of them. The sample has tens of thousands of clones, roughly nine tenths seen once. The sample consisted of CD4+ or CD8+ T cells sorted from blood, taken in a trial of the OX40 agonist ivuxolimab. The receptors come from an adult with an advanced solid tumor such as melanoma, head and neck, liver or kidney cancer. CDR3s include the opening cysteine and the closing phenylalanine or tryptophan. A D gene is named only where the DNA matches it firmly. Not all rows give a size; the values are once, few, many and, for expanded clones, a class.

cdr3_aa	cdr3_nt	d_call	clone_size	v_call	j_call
CASSIRGLLFYEQYF	TGTGCCAGCAGTATTAGAGGGCTTCTTTTCTACGAGCAGTACTTC	.	.	TRBV27	TRBJ2-7
CASKGAGANVLTF	TGTGCCAGCAAGGGGGCTGGGGCCAACGTCCTGACTTTC	.	.	TRBV6-6	TRBJ2-6
CASSKVGSSNEQFF	TGTGCCAGCAGCAAAGTTGGATCTAGCAATGAGCAGTTCTTC	.	.	TRBV21-1	TRBJ2-1
CASSSEVSNEQFF	TGCGCCAGCAGCTCCGAGGTGAGCAATGAGCAGTTCTTC	.	.	TRBV5-1	TRBJ2-1
CASSQVSSGPGELFF	TGTGCCAGCAGCCAAGTTTCGTCGGGTCCCGGGGAGCTGTTTTTT	.	.	TRBV4-2	TRBJ2-2
CASSDWGRNTGELFF	TGTGCCAGCAGTGATTGGGGAAGGAACACCGGGGAGCTGTTTTTT	.	.	TRBV6-1	TRBJ2-2
CASSQVGGISSYEQYF	TGTGCCAGCAGCCAAGTTGGGGGGATTAGCTCCTACGAGCAGTACTTC	.	.	TRBV14	TRBJ2-7
CASSPRIATNEKLFF	TGTGCCAGCAGCCCCAGAATTGCAACTAATGAAAAACTGTTTTTT	.	once	TRBV7-6	TRBJ1-4
CASSLLEPPQPQHF	TGTGCCAGCAGTTTATTAGAGCCTCCCCAGCCCCAGCATTTT	.	few	TRBV28	TRBJ1-5
CASSLGASSGANVLTF	TGTGCCAGCAGCTTGGGGGCCTCCTCTGGGGCCAACGTCCTGACTTTC	.	.	TRBV5-4	TRBJ2-6
CASSIKGRGQFSGNTIYF	TGTGCCAGTAGTATAAAGGGCAGGGGGCAATTCTCTGGAAACACCATATATTTT	TRBD1	.	TRBV19	TRBJ1-3
CASSSGQKSNQPQHF	TGTGCCAGCAGCTCGGGACAAAAGAGCAATCAGCCCCAGCATTTT	.	.	TRBV28	TRBJ1-5
CSASGLPEQFF	TGCAGTGCTAGTGGGTTACCCGAGCAGTTCTTC	.	.	TRBV20-1	TRBJ2-1
CASRPWTARVIYGYTF	TGTGCCAGCAGGCCCTGGACAGCACGGGTGATCTATGGCTACACCTTC	.	.	TRBV7-9	TRBJ1-2
CTSSGRAQQDEKLFF	TGCACCAGCAGCGGAAGGGCCCAGCAAGATGAAAAACTGTTTTTT	.	.	TRBV1	TRBJ1-4
CASSLEGGGNGYTF	TGCGCCAGCAGCTTGGAGGGGGGCGGAAATGGCTACACCTTC	.	.	TRBV5-1	TRBJ1-2
CASSLEGLAGGEQFF	TGCGCCAGCAGCTTGGAGGGACTAGCGGGAGGCGAGCAGTTCTTC	TRBD2	.	TRBV5-1	TRBJ2-1
CASSLDSGGAGNEQFF	TGTGCCAGCAGCTTGGACAGCGGGGGGGCTGGGAATGAGCAGTTCTTC	TRBD2	.	TRBV7-2	TRBJ2-1
CASSLSSGVYGYTF	TGTGCCAGCAGTTTAAGTTCGGGGGTCTATGGCTACACCTTC	.	.	TRBV28	TRBJ1-2
CASSRDLGIQETQYF	TGTGCCAGCAGCAGAGACCTCGGGATCCAAGAGACCCAGTACTTC	.	.	TRBV5-4	TRBJ2-5
CSPLGSAEAFF	TGCAGTCCCCTTGGCTCCGCTGAAGCTTTCTTT	.	.	TRBV20-1	TRBJ1-1
CAISPGGQGSQPQHF	TGTGCCATCAGCCCGGGGGGGCAGGGGTCTCAGCCCCAGCATTTT	.	once	TRBV10-3	TRBJ1-5
CASSPGRANEKLFF	TGTGCCAGCAGCCCCGGACGGGCAAATGAAAAACTGTTTTTT	.	.	TRBV7-6	TRBJ1-4
CSARTTVTDTQYF	TGCAGCGCCAGGACTACCGTCACAGATACGCAGTATTTT	.	.	TRBV29-1	TRBJ2-3
CASRDDRAYYNEQFF	TGTGCCAGCAGAGATGACAGGGCCTACTACAATGAGCAGTTCTTC	TRBD1	.	TRBV2	TRBJ2-1
CARGQNSGNTIYF	TGCGCCAGGGGACAGAACTCTGGAAACACCATATATTTT	TRBD1	.	TRBV10-1	TRBJ1-3
CASTSRTSLPNEQFF	TGCGCCAGCACTTCCCGGACTAGCCTGCCCAATGAGCAGTTCTTC	TRBD2	.	TRBV5-1	TRBJ2-1
CASSPQTGQYNSPLHF	TGCGCCAGCAGCCCTCAGACAGGGCAATATAATTCACCCCTCCACTTT	TRBD1	.	TRBV4-1	TRBJ1-6
CASSQVSQGGPGDTQYF	TGTGCCAGCAGCCAAGTATCCCAGGGGGGTCCGGGAGATACGCAGTATTTT	.	once	TRBV4-2	TRBJ2-3
CASSLERGRRGNTEAFF	TGTGCCAGCAGCTTAGAACGGGGTAGGAGGGGTAACACTGAAGCTTTCTTT	.	once	TRBV7-9	TRBJ1-1
CASSPGQGDQPQHF	TGTGCCAGCTCACCGGGACAGGGAGACCAGCCCCAGCATTTT	TRBD1	.	TRBV18	TRBJ1-5
CASSQGMREVSYNEQFF	TGCGCCAGCAGCCAAGGGATGCGGGAGGTCTCCTACAATGAGCAGTTCTTC	TRBD2	few	TRBV4-1	TRBJ2-1